The rows below give T cell receptor beta chains drawn from one sample of a study of spatial heterogeneity in lung cancer. TCRdb used MiXCR to reprocess the 5' RACE reads, holding one entry per CDR3 protein. The data contain tens of thousands of distinct CDR3 sequences, approximately 12% of them seen just once; the ten biggest clones take up just over 40%. The sequencing used PBMCs, collected at surgery. These receptors all stem from a male donor with early-stage non-small cell lung cancer. The conserved cysteine and the conserved F or W are not part of the CDR3 here. A D gene is named only where the DNA matches it firmly.

v_call	j_call	d_call	cdr3_aa
TRBV6-5	TRBJ2-6	NA	ASSGLSGANVLT
TRBV23-1	TRBJ2-5	NA	ASRPGTQY
TRBV28	TRBJ2-6	TRBD2	ASSPPPRVAGISGANVLT
TRBV6-2/TRBV6-3	TRBJ1-2	NA	ASSYSTRGYT
TRBV6-6	TRBJ2-7	TRBD1	ASSNTGEKY
TRBV4-3	TRBJ1-6	NA	ASSGRTHNSPLH
TRBV12-3/TRBV12-4	TRBJ2-2	NA	ASSLVTSNTGELF
TRBV28	TRBJ1-4	NA	ASSLRQGTLNEKLF
TRBV7-3	TRBJ2-3	NA	ASSLQSSSTDTQY
TRBV7-8	TRBJ2-3	NA	ASSLGATTDTQY
TRBV9	TRBJ2-6	TRBD2	ASSTSGGTGANVLT
TRBV7-2	TRBJ2-3	TRBD2	ASRDRTSGEQY
TRBV2	TRBJ1-6	NA	ASSEAHSRSPLH
TRBV12-3/TRBV12-4	TRBJ1-1	TRBD1	ASSSGTGGIRNTEAF
TRBV10-3	TRBJ2-6	TRBD1	AISDNRGTGANVLT
TRBV20-1	TRBJ1-4	NA	SARDASRGGKLF
TRBV5-4	TRBJ2-7	TRBD1	ASSFETGDEQY
TRBV6-1	TRBJ2-4	NA	ASSFATFAGAKNIQY
TRBV27	TRBJ2-7	TRBD2	ASKGTSGSIFHEQY
TRBV4-3	TRBJ2-3	NA	ASSQDLRERDTQY
TRBV4-2	TRBJ2-1	NA	ASSLGPRDSAEQF
TRBV4-2	TRBJ2-1	TRBD2	ASSDTGTSVYNEQF
TRBV29-1	TRBJ2-3	TRBD1	SVGVGTGSGTQY
TRBV7-2	TRBJ2-7	NA	ASSLGTGKYEQY
TRBV6-2/TRBV6-3	TRBJ1-1	NA	ASSGDANKAF
TRBV5-1	TRBJ2-5	TRBD2	ASSAAGTSGSETQY
TRBV6-1	TRBJ2-7	NA	ASSEVQGPQEQY
TRBV7-2	TRBJ1-3	TRBD1	ATGQGRNTIY
TRBV28	TRBJ1-2	NA	ASSLGLNYGYT
TRBV24-1	TRBJ2-1	NA	ATSDLQGGDLGEQF